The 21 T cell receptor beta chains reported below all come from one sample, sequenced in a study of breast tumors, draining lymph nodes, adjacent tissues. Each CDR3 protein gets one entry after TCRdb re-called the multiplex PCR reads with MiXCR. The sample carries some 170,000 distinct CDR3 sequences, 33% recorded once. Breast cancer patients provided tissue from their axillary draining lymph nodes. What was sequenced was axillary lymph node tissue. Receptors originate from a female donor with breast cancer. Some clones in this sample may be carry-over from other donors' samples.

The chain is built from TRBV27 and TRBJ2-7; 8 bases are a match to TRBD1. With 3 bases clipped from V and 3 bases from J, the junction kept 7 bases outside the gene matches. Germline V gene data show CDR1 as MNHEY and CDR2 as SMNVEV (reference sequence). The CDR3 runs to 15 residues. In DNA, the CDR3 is TGTGCCAGCAGTTTTCCGGGACAGGAGTGCTACGAGCAGTACTTC. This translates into CASSFPGQECYEQYF.

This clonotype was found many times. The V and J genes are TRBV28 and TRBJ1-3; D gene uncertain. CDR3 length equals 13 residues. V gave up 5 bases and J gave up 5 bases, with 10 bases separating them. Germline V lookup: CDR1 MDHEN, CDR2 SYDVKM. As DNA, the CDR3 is TGTGCCAGCAGTCCGGCCCCCAGAAACACCATATATTTT. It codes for CASSPAPRNTIYF.

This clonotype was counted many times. In nucleotides, the CDR3 is TGTGCCAGCAGTGAAGCGCGGGGGGCGGATGGCTACACCTTC. Protein: CASSEARGADGYTF. This rearrangement joins TRBV6-1 to TRBJ1-2, with D possibly TRBD1 on 6 matching bases. The CDR3 runs to 14 residues. Germline V gene sequence: CDR1 MNHNS, CDR2 SASEGT. V was cut by 0 bases and J by 6 bases, with 11 bases left in between.

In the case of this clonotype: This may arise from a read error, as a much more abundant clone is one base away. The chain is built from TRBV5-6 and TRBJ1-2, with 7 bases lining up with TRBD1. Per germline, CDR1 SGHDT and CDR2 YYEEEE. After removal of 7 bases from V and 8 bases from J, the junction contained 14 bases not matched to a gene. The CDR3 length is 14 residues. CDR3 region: CASGTGTASRGYTF. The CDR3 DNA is TGTGCCAGCGGGACCGGGACAGCGTCTAGAGGCTACACCTTC. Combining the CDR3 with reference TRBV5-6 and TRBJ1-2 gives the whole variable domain DAGVTQSPTHLIKTRGQQVTLRCSPKSGHDTVSWYQQALGQGPQFIFQYYEEEERQRGNFPDRFSGHQFPNYSSELNVNALLLGDSALYLCASGTGTASRGYTFGSGTRLTVV.

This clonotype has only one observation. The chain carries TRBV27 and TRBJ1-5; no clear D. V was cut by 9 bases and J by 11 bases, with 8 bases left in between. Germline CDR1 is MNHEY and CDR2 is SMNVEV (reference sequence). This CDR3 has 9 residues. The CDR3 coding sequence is TGTGCCAGTCAGGAGACCCAGCATTTT. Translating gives CASQETQHF.

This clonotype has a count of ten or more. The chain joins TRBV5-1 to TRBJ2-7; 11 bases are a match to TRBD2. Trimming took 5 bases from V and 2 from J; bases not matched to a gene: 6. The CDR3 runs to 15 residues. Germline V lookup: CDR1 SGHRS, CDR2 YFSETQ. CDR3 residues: CASSSGRAVPYEQYF. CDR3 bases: TGCGCCAGCAGTAGCGGGAGGGCCGTCCCCTACGAGCAGTACTTC.

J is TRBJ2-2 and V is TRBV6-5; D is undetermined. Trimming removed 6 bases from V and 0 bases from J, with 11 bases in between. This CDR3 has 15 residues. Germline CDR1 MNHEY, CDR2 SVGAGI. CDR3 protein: CASRPPKSNTGELFF. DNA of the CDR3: TGTGCCAGCAGGCCACCAAAATCGAACACCGGGGAGCTGTTTTTT.

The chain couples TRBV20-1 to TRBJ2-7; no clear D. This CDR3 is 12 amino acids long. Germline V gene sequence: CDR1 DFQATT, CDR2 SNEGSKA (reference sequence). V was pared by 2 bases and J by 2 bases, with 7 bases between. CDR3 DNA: TGCAGTGCTAGATTAGTTGCCTACGAGCAGTACTTC. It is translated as CSARLVAYEQYF.

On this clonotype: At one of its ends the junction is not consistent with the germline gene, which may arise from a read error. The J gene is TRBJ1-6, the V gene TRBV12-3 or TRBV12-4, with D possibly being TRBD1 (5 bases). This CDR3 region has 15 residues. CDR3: CASGLARARVSPLHF. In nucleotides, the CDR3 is TGTGCCAGCGGTTTGGCGCGGGCCAGGGTTTCACCCCTCCACTTT.

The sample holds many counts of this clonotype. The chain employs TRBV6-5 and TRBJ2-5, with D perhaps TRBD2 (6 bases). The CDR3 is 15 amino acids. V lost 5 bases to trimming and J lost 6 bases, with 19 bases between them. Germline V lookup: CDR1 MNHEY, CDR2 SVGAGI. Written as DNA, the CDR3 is TGTGCCAGCAGTCCCTCCTCCGGGACTTGGAAGACCCAGTACTTC. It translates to CASSPSSGTWKTQYF.

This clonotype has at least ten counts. The DNA for the CDR3 is TGTGCCAGCAGTTTCACCCAGGGTTTCGAGCAGTACTTC. Translating it yields CASSFTQGFEQYF. The chain uses TRBV6-5 and TRBJ2-7, with D perhaps matching TRBD1 (5 bases). V was clipped by 4 bases and J by 6 bases, with 13 bases between them. Germline V gene data show CDR1 as MNHEY and CDR2 as SVGAGI. The CDR3 spans 13 residues.

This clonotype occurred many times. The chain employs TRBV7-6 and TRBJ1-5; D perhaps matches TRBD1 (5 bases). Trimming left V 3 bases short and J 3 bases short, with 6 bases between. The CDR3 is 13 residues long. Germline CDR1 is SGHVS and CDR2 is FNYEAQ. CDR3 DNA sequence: TGTGCCAGCAGCTTGGGGCTCAATCAGCCCCAGCATTTT. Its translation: CASSLGLNQPQHF.

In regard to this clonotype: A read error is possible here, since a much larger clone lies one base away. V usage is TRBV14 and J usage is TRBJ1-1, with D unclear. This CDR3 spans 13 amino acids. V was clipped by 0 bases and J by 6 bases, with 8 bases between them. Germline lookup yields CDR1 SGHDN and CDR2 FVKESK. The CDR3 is CASSQDSRAEAFF. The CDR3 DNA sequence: TGTGCCAGCAGCCAAGATTCAAGGGCTGAAGCTTTCTTT.

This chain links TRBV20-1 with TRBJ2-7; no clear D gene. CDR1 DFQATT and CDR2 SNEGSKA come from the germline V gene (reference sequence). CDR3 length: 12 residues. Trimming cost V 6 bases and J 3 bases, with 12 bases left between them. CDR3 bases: TGCAGTGCCAGCAGTTTGTACTACGAGCAGTACTTC. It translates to CSASSLYYEQYF.

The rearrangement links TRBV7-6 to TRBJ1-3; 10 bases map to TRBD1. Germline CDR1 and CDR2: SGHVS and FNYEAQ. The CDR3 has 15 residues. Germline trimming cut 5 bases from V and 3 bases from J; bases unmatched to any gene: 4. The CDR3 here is CASSPGTGDGNTIYF. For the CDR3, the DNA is TGTGCCAGCAGCCCCGGGACAGGGGATGGAAACACCATATATTTT. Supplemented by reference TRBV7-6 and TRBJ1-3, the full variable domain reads GAGVSQSPRYKVTKRGQDVALRCDPISGHVSLYWYRQALGQGPEFLTYFNYEAQQDKSGLPNDRFSAERPEGSISTLTIQRTEQRDSAMYRCASSPGTGDGNTIYFGEGSWLTVV.

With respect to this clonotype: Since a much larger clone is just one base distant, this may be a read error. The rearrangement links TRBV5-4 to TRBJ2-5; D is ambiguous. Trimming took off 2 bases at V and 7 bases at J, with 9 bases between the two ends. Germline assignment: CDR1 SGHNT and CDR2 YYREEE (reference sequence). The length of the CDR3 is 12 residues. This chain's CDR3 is CASSFRVGTQYF. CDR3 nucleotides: TGTGCCAGCAGCTTCCGGGTGGGGACCCAGTACTTC.

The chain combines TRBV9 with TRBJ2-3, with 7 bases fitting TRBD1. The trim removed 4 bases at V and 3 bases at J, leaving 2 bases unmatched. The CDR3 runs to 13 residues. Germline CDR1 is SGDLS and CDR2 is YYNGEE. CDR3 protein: CASSSGQTDTQYF. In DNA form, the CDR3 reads TGTGCCAGCAGCTCGGGACAGACAGATACGCAGTATTTT.

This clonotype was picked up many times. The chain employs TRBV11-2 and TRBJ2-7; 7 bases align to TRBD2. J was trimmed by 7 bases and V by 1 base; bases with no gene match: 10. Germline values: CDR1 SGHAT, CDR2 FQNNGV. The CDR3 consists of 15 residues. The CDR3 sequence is CASSLGTSRLFEQYF. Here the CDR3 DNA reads TGTGCCAGCAGCTTAGGGACTAGTAGGCTGTTTGAGCAGTACTTC.

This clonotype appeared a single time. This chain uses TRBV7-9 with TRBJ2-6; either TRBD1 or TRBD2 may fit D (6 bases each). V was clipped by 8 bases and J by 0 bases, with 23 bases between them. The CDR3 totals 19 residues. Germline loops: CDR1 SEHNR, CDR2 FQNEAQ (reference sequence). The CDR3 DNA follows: TGTGCCAGCTCATACGTACAGGGACGGACTAACTCTGGGGCCAACGTCCTGACTTTC. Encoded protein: CASSYVQGRTNSGANVLTF. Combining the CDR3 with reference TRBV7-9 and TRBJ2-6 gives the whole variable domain DTGVSQNPRHKITKRGQNVTFRCDPISEHNRLYWYRQTLGQGPEFLTYFQNEAQLEKSRLLSDRFSAERPKGSFSTLEIQRTEQGDSAMYLCASSYVQGRTNSGANVLTFGAGSRLTVL.

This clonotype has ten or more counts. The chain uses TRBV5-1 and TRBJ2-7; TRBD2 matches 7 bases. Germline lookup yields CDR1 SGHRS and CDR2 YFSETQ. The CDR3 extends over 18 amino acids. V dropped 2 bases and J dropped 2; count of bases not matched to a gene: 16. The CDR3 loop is CASSFGLLAERPTYEQYF. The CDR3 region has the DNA TGCGCCAGCAGCTTCGGATTGCTAGCGGAGCGTCCGACCTACGAGCAGTACTTC.

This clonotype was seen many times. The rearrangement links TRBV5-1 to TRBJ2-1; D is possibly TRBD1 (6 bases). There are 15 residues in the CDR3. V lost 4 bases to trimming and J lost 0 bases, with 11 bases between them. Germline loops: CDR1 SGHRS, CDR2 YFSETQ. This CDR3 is CASSADRSSYNEQFF. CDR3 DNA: TGCGCCAGCAGCGCGGACAGAAGCTCCTACAATGAGCAGTTCTTC.